The 12 T cell receptor beta chains given below trace back to one sample, sequenced in a study of cytomegalovirus exposure and HLA in healthy donors. The PCR employed 60 Vbeta primers together with 13 Jbeta primers. Libraries were prepared by immunoSEQ multiplex PCR; TCRdb keeps only in-frame clonotypes and omits some of them. The data hold tens of thousands of clones, with over 60% observed a single time. Material: PBMCs. These receptors all come from a woman aged 40 to 50 in good health and CMV-seropositive.

The chain couples TRBV28 to TRBJ2-7, with D possibly being TRBD1 (5 bases). CDR3 size: 15 residues. Germline CDR1 MDHEN, CDR2 SYDVKM. Between the trimmed V and J ends, which lost 5 bases and 3 bases, there was a span of 17 bases. The CDR3 nucleotides are TGTGCCAGCAGTCTCCCGGCGAGCAGGGTCTACGAGCAGTACTTC. It is translated as CASSLPASRVYEQYF.

The chain has TRBV19 and TRBJ1-5; D may be TRBD1 (5 bases). Trimming cost V 5 bases and J 0 bases, with 17 bases left between them. There are 17 residues in the CDR3. The V gene's germline CDR1 is LNHDA and CDR2 SQIVND (reference sequence). CDR3 protein: CASSLTVHPYSNQPQHF. For the CDR3, the DNA is TGTGCCAGTAGTCTGACAGTCCATCCCTATAGCAATCAGCCCCAGCATTTT.

The CDR3 sequence is CASNPIDRGYEQYF. CDR3 nucleotides: TGTGCCAGCAACCCTATCGACAGGGGATACGAGCAGTACTTC. This sequence joins TRBV5-4 and TRBJ2-7; 8 bases align to TRBD1. J lost 4 bases, V lost 6 bases, and 9 bases had no gene match. The CDR3 runs to 14 residues. CDR1 and CDR2 from the germline V gene are SGHNT and YYREEE (reference sequence).

The chain combines TRBV28 with TRBJ2-7; TRBD1 matches at 9 bases. The CDR3 runs 16 residues. V trimming: 5 bases; J trimming: 1 base; junction bases outside the gene matches: 9. CDR1 is MDHEN, CDR2 SYDVKM, per germline. As DNA, the CDR3 is TGTGCCAGCAGTCCCTGGGGGACAGGGATTTCCTACGAGCAGTACTTC. Its translation: CASSPWGTGISYEQYF.

The chain uses TRBV5-1 and TRBJ2-1; 14 positions agree with TRBD2. Germline V gene data show CDR1 as SGHRS and CDR2 as YFSETQ. This CDR3 comprises 17 residues. After removal of 2 bases from V and 9 bases from J, the junction contained 10 bases not matched to a gene. CDR3 protein: CASSFGTSGSFLGEQFF. CDR3 nucleotides: TGCGCCAGCAGCTTCGGGACTAGCGGGAGTTTTTTAGGTGAGCAGTTCTTC.

This clone was observed once. V usage is TRBV4-3 and J usage is TRBJ2-2; 12 bases are a match to TRBD2. Germline loops: CDR1 LGHNA, CDR2 YSLEER. The CDR3 sequence is 17 residues long. V trimming: 1 base; J trimming: 3 bases; junction bases outside the gene matches: 3. The CDR3 here is CASSQVLAGGYTGELFF. The CDR3 coding sequence is TGCGCCAGCAGCCAAGTGCTAGCGGGGGGGTACACCGGGGAGCTGTTTTTT.

The gene calls are TRBV2 and TRBJ2-2; 7 nucleotides agree with TRBD1. Germline trimming cut 4 bases from V and 5 bases from J; bases unmatched to any gene: 10. Germline V gives CDR1 SNHLY, CDR2 FYNNEI. This CDR3 spans 16 amino acids. CDR3 nucleotide sequence: TGTGCCAGCAGTGTGCTACCGGGACAGCTAACCGGGGAGCTGTTTTTT. This translates into CASSVLPGQLTGELFF.

The V call is TRBV9, the J call TRBJ2-1; a possible D gene is TRBD2 (6 bases). The CDR3 totals 13 residues. Germline loops: CDR1 SGDLS, CDR2 YYNGEE. V lost 0 bases and J 10 bases, leaving 11 bases between the germline ends. The chain's CDR3 is CASSVVVEGEQFF. The CDR3 DNA follows: TGTGCCAGCAGCGTAGTGGTGGAGGGGGAGCAGTTCTTC. Full variable domain (missing parts from reference TRBV9 and TRBJ2-1): DSGVTQTPKHLITATGQRVTLRCSPRSGDLSVYWYQQSLDQGLQFLIQYYNGEERAKGNILERFSAQQFPDLHSELNLSSLELGDSALYFCASSVVVEGEQFFGPGTRLTVL.

This chain joins TRBV5-6 and TRBJ2-5; 13 positions agree with TRBD2. In germline, CDR1 is SGHDT, CDR2 YYEEEE. The CDR3 runs 16 residues. After removal of 10 bases from V and 2 bases from J, the junction contained 11 bases not matched to a gene. This CDR3 is CACGLAGEVGQETQYF. The DNA for the CDR3 is TGTGCCTGCGGACTAGCGGGAGAGGTAGGGCAAGAGACCCAGTACTTC.

CDR3 coding DNA: TGTGCCAGCCGCAGAGGGAGGGAGCAGTACTTC. Its translation: CASRRGREQYF. This rearrangement joins TRBV7-9 to TRBJ2-7, with D perhaps matching TRBD2 (6 bases). Germline V CDR1 and CDR2: SEHNR, FQNEAQ (reference sequence). The CDR3 contains 11 residues. Trimming took 8 bases from V and 7 from J, leaving 12 bases between them.

The chain uses TRBV5-4 and TRBJ2-5; D perhaps matches TRBD2 (6 bases). From germline, CDR1 is SGHNT and CDR2 YYREEE (reference sequence). The CDR3 covers 16 residues. V shed 4 bases and J shed 2 bases, with 18 bases lying between them. The CDR3 coding sequence is TGTGCCAGCAGCCCCAGGAGTAGCGGAGAACAAGAGACCCAGTACTTC. It translates to CASSPRSSGEQETQYF.

Only a few counts were recorded for this clone. J is TRBJ2-7 and V is TRBV6-5, with 15 nucleotides matching TRBD2. The V and J ends lost 4 bases and 3 bases, in that order; junction bases with no gene match: 4. CDR3 length equals 16 residues. Germline V gene data show CDR1 as MNHEY and CDR2 as SVGAGI. The DNA of the CDR3 is TGTGCCAGCAGTTTCAGGACTAGCGGGAGGGACTACGAGCAGTACTTC. This encodes CASSFRTSGRDYEQYF.